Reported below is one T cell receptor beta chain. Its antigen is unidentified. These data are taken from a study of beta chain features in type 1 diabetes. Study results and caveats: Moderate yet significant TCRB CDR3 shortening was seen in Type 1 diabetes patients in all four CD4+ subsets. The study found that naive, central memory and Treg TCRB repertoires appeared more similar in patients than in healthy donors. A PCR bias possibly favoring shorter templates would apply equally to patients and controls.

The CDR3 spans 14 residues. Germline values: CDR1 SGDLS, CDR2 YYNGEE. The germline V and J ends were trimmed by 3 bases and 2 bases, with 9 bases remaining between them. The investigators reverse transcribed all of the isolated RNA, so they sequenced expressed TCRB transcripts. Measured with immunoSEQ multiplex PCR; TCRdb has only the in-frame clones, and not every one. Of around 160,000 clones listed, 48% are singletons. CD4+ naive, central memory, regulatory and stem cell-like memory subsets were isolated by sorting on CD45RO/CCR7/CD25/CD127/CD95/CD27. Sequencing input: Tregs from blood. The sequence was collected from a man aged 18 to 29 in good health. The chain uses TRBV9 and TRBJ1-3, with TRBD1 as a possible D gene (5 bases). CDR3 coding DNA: TGTGCCAGCAGCGCCTTGGACACTGGAAACACCATATATTTT. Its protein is CASSALDTGNTIYF.